This T cell receptor beta chain was obtained from a study of Ad26.COV2.S vaccination and SARS-CoV-2 variants. This clone was observed a single time. The V segment lost 4 bases and the J segment 1 base; nucleotides outside the gene matches: 9. Germline V gene sequence: CDR1 SGHRS, CDR2 YFSETQ. CDR3 length: 16 residues. Treatment indicated: some 20 received Ad26.COV2.S at low or high dose, single or two shots; 5 received placebo; per-sample allocation not given. It was on day 63 after the first vaccine or placebo injection that samples were taken. TCRdb keeps only in-frame clones here, not all; method: immunoSEQ multiplex PCR. In the table there are fewer than 400,000 clones, approximately 86% of which are singletons.

The receptor's source is a person between 18 and 59 years old who received the Ad26.COV2.S COVID-19 vaccine or a placebo. The chain carries TRBV5-1 and TRBJ1-1, with 8 bases matching TRBD1. Sample: peripheral blood, taken in a trial of Ad26.COV2.S vaccine versus placebo. CDR3: CASSPGQGGWNTEAFF. The CDR3 region has the DNA TGCGCCAGCAGCCCCGGACAGGGAGGGTGGAACACTGAAGCTTTCTTT.